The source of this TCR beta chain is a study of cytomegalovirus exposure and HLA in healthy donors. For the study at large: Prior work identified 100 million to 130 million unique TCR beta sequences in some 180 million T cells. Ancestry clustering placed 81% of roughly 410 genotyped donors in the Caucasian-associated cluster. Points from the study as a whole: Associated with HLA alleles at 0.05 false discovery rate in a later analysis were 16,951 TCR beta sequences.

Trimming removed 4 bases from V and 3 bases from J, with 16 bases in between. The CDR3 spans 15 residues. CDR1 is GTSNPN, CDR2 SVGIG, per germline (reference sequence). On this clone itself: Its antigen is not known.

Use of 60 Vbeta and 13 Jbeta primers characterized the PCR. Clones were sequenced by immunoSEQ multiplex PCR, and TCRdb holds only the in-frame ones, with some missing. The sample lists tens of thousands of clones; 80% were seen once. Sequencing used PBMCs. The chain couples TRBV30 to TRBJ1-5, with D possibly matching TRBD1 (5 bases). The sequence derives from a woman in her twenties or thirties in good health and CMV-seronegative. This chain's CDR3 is CAWTPSQGSNQPQHF. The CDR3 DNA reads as TGTGCCTGGACCCCAAGCCAGGGATCCAATCAGCCCCAGCATTTT.